The rows below give T cell receptor beta chains drawn from one sample of a study of T cells in Graves' hyperthyroidism and ophthalmopathy. TCRdb used MiXCR to reprocess the multiplex PCR reads, holding one entry per CDR3 protein. The sample records a few hundred thousand distinct CDR3 sequences, approximately 16% being singletons. The sample consisted of blood. The receptors come from a woman in her 40s with Graves' ophthalmopathy. Both conserved end residues are part of each CDR3. Fields, in order: V gene, CDR3 protein.

V: TRBV20-1
CDR3: CSATGTPLGYSYNEQFF

V: TRBV6-2/TRBV6-3
CDR3: CASSYAAFVRGSFGEKLFF

V: TRBV20-1
CDR3: CSAERGSYNEQFF

V: TRBV7-2
CDR3: CASWPKQGAINSEAFF

V: TRBV11-2
CDR3: CASSLAQGAHEKLFF

V: TRBV20-1
CDR3: CSASSVRAYEQYF

V: TRBV6-6
CDR3: CASSYRSGIGDEQFF

V: TRBV28
CDR3: CASSLRESEDTQYF

V: TRBV28
CDR3: CASSITGTASTEAFF

V: TRBV6-1
CDR3: CASTRQGPRDQPQHF

V: TRBV19
CDR3: CASSIRDRGLETQYF

V: TRBV5-1
CDR3: CASRGQASYNEQFF

V: TRBV2
CDR3: CASSPLGWTSGSGNEQFF

V: TRBV18
CDR3: CASSSGTAGSPLHF

V: TRBV28
CDR3: CASITGAGGPSYNEQFF

V: TRBV27
CDR3: CASSPVWSSGANVLTF

V: TRBV28
CDR3: CASSLMGELYGYTF

V: TRBV18
CDR3: CASSPLASNTGELFF

V: TRBV2
CDR3: CASSDRLAAYNEQFF

V: TRBV7-2
CDR3: CASRAGGGGETQYF

V: TRBV10-3
CDR3: CAISVGGDLYEQYF

V: TRBV7-3
CDR3: CASSSLLGEQFF

V: TRBV7-9
CDR3: CASSSSGSYTDEQFF

V: TRBV6-2/TRBV6-3
CDR3: CASSYQADSTDTQYF

V: TRBV19
CDR3: CASQERTSGTEAFF